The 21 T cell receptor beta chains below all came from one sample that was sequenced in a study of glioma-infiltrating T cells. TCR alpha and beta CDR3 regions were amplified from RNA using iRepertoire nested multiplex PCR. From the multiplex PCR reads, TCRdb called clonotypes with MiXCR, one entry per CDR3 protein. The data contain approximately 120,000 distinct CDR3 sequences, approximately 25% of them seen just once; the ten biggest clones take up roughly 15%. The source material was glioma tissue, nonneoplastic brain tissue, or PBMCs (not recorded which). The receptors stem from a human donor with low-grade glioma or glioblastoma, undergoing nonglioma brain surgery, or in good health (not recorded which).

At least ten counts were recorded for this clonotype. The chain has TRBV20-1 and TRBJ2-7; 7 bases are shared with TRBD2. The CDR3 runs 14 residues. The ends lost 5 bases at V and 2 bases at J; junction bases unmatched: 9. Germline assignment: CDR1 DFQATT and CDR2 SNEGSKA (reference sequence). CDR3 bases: TGCAGTGCTCCTTATGAGGGAGGGGCCTACGAGCAGTACTTC. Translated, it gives CSAPYEGGAYEQYF.

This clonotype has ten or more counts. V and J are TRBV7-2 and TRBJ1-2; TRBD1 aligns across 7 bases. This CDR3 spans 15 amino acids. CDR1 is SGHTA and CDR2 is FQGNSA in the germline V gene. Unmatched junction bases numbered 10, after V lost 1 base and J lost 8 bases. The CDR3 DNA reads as TGTGCCAGCAGCTTAGTGGGAGGGGGCGGATCGGGCTACACCTTC. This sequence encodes CASSLVGGGGSGYTF.

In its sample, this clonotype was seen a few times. CDR3 sequence reads: CSVFGTSGRGYF. CDR3 DNA: TGCAGCGTTTTCGGGACTAGCGGGAGGGGGTACTTC. The gene calls are TRBV29-1 and TRBJ2-5, with TRBD2 matching over 16 bases. The CDR3 contains 12 residues. Germline V gives CDR1 SQVTM, CDR2 ANQGSEA. Losses at the gene ends were 5 bases for V and 13 bases for J; bases not matched to a gene: 4.

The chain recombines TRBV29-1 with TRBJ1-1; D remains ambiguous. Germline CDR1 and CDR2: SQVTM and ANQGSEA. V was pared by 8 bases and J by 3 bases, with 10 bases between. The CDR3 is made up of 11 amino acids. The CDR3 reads CSSQRDTEAFF. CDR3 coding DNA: TGCAGCTCCCAGAGGGACACTGAAGCTTTCTTT.

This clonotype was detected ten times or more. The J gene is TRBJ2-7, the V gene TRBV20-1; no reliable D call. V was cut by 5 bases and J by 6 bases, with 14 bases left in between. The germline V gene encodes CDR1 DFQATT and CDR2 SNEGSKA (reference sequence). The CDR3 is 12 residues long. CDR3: CSAVGLAPEQYF. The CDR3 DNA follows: TGCAGTGCTGTAGGATTAGCCCCCGAGCAGTACTTC.

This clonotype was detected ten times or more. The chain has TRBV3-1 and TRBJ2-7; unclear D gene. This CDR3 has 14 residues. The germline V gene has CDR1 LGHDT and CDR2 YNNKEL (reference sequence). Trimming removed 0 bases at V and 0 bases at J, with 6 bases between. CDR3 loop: CASSQETDSYEQYF. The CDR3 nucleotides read TGTGCCAGCAGCCAAGAAACCGACTCCTACGAGCAGTACTTC.

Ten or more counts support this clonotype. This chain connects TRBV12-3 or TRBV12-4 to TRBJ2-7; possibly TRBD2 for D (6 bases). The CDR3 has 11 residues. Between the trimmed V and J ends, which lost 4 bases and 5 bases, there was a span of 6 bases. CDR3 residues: CASSSGDEQYF. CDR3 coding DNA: TGTGCCAGCAGTTCGGGGGACGAGCAGTACTTC.

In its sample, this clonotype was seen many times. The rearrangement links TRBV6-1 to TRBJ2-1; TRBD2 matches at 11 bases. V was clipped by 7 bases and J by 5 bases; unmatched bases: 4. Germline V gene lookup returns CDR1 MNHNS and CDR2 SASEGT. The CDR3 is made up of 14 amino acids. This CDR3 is CASTPGLADNEQFF. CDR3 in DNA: TGTGCCAGCACTCCGGGACTAGCGGACAATGAGCAGTTCTTC.

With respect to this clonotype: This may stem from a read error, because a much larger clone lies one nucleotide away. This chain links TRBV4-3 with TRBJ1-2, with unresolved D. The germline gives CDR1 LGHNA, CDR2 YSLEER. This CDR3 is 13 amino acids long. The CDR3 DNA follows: TGCGCCAGCAGACAAGTGGTGAACTATGGCTACACCTTC. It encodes CASRQVVNYGYTF.

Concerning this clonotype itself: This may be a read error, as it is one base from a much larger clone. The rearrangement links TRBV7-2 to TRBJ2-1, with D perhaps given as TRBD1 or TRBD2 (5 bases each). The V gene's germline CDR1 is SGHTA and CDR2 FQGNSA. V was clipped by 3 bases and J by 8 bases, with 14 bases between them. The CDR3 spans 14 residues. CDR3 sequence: CASSFPGPWHEQFF. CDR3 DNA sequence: TGTGCCAGCAGCTTTCCGGGACCATGGCATGAGCAGTTCTTC.

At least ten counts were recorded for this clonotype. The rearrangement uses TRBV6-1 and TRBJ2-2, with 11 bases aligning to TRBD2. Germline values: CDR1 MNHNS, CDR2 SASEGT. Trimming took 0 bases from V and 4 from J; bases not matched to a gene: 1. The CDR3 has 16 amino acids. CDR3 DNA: TGTGCCAGCAGTGAAGCCCTAGCGGGAGGCACCGGGGAGCTGTTTTTT. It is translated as CASSEALAGGTGELFF.

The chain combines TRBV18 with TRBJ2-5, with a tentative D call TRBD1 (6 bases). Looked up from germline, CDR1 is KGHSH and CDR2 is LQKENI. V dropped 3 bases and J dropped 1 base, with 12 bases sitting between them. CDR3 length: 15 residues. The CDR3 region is CASSPLTGPQETQYF. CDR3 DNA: TGTGCCAGCTCACCCTTGACAGGACCCCAAGAGACCCAGTACTTC.

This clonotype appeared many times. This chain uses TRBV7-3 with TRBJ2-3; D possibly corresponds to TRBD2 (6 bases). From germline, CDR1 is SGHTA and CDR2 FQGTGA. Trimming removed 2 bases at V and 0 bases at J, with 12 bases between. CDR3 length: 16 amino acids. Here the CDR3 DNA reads TGTGCCAGCAGCTTATTCCCTAGCGAAAGCACAGATACGCAGTATTTT. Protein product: CASSLFPSESTDTQYF.

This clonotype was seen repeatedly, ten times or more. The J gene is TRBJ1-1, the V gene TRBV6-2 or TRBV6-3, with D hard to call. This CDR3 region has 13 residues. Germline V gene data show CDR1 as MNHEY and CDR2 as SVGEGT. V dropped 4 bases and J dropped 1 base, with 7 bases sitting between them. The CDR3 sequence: CASSLLANTEAFF. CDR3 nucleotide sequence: TGTGCCAGCAGTTTGCTAGCGAACACTGAAGCTTTCTTT.

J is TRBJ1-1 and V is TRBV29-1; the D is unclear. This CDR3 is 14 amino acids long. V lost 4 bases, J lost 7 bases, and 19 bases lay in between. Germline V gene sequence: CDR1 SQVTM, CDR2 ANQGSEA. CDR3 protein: CSVGARRSSREAFF. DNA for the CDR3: TGCAGCGTTGGGGCACGGAGGAGTTCCCGTGAAGCTTTCTTT.

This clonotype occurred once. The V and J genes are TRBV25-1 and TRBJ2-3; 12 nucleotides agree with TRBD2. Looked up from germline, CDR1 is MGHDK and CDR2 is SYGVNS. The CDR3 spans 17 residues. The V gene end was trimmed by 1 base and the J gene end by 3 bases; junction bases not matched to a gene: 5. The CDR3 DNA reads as TGTGCCAGCAGTGAATTGACTAGCGGGAGAGGTACAGATACGCAGTATTTT. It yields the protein CASSELTSGRGTDTQYF. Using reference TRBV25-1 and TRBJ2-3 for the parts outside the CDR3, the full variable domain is EADIYQTPRYLVIGTGKKITLECSQTMGHDKMYWYQQDPGMELHLIHYSYGVNSTEKGDLSSESTVSRIRTEHFPLTLESARPSHTSQYLCASSELTSGRGTDTQYFGPGTRLTVL.

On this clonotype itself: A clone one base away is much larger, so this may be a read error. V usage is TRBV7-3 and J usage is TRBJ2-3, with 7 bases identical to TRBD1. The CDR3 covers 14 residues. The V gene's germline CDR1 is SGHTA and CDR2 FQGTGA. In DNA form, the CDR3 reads TGTGCCAGCTCCGCGACAGGGAGCACAGATACGAAGTATTTT. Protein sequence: CASSATGSTDTKYF.

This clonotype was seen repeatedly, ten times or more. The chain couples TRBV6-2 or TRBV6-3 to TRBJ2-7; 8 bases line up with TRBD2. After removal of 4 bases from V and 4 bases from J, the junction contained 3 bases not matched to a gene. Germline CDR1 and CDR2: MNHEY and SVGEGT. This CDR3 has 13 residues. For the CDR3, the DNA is TGTGCCAGCAGTTCTAGCGGGCAGTACGAGCAGTACTTC. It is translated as CASSSSGQYEQYF.

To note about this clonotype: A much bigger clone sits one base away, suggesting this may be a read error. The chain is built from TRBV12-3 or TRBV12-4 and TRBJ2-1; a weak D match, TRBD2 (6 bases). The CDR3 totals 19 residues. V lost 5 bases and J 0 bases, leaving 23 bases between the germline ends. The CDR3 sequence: CASSLGSGVIINSYNEQFF. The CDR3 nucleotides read TGTGCCAGCAGTCTCGGGAGCGGCGTCATTATAAACTCCTACAATGAGCAGTTCTTC.

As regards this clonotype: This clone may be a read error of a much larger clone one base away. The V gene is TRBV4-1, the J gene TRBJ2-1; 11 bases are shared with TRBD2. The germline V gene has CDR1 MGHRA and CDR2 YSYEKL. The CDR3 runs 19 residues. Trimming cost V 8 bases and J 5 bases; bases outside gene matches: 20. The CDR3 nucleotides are TGCGCCAGCCGCCGATTCCCTCCCTCACTAGCGGGAGACAACAATGAGCAGTTCTTC. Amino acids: CASRRFPPSLAGDNNEQFF.

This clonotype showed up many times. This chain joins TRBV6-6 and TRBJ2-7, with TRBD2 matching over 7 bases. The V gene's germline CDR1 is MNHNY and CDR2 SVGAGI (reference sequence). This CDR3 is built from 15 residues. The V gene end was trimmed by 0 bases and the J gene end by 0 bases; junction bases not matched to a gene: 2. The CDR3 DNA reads TGTGCCAGCAGTTACTCGGGCGGGAGCTCCTACGAGCAGTACTTC. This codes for CASSYSGGSSYEQYF.